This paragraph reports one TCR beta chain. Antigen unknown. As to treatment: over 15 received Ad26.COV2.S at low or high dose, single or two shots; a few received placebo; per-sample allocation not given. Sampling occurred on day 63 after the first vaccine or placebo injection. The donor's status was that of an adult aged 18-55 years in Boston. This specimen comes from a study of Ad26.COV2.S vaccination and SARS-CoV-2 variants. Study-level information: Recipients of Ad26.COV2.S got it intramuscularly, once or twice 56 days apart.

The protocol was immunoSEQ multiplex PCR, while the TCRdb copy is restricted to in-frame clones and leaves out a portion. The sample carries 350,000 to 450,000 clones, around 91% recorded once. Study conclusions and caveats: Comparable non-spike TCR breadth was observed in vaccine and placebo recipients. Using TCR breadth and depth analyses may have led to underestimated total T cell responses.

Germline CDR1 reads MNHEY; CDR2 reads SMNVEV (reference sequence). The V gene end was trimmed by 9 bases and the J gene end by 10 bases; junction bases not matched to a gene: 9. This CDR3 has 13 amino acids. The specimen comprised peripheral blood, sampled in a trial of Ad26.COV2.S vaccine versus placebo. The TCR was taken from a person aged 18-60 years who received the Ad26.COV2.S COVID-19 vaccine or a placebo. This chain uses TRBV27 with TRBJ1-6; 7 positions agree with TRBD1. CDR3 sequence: CASRDREISPLHF. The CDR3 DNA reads TGTGCCAGTCGAGACAGGGAAATCTCACCCCTCCACTTT.